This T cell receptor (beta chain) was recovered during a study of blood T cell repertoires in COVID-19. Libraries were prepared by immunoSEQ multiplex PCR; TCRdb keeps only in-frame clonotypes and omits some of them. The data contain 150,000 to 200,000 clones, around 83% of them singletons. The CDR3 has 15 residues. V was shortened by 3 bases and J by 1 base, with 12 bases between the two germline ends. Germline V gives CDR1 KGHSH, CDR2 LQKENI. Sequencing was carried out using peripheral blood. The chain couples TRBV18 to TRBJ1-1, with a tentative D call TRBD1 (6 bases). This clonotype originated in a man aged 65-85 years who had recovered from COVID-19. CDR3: CASSPQQGPNTEAFF. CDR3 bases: TGTGCCAGCTCACCGCAACAGGGACCGAACACTGAAGCTTTCTTT.